This T cell receptor (beta chain) derives from a study of blood T cell repertoires in COVID-19. At the level of the study: Collection of acute and convalescent COVID-19 samples took place in the United States, Italy and Spain.

The V gene lost 6 bases and the J gene lost 0 bases, with 15 bases spanning the gap. Germline V lookup: CDR1 MGHDK, CDR2 SYGVNS. This CDR3 is 16 amino acids long. Clones were read by immunoSEQ multiplex PCR, and TCRdb kept only the in-frame ones, dropping some. This table holds 150,000 to 200,000 clones, about 86% found once. The chain combines TRBV25-1 with TRBJ2-1; weak D call: TRBD2 (6 bases). Sequenced sample: peripheral blood. The receptor was derived from a man in his late teens or twenties with acute or convalescent COVID-19. The CDR3 spells CASRGSGRSSYNEQFF. The CDR3 DNA reads TGTGCCAGCAGGGGCAGCGGGCGAAGCTCCTACAATGAGCAGTTCTTC.